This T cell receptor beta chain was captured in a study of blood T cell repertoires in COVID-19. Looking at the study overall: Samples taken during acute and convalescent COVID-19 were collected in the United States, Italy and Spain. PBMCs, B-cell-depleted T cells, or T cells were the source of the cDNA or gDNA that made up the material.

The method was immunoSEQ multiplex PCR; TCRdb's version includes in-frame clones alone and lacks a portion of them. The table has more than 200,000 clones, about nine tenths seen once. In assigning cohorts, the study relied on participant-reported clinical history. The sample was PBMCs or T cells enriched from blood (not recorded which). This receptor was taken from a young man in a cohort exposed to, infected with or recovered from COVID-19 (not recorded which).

CDR3 region: CASRSDGLSGYTF. CDR3 bases: TGTGCCAGCAGGAGCGATGGTCTCTCTGGCTACACCTTC. The chain links TRBV12-3 or TRBV12-4 to TRBJ1-2, with unresolved D. This CDR3 has 13 amino acids. V was clipped by 6 bases and J by 7 bases, with 15 bases between them.